Presented here are 29 T cell receptor beta chains from one specimen sequenced in a study of T cell repertoires in aging, cancer and after chemotherapy. Rearranged V-D-J TRB sequences were amplified with a mixed TRB-A/B primer pool. TCRdb re-called the multiplex PCR reads with MiXCR, one entry per CDR3 protein. The table includes 9,500 to 12,000 distinct CDR3 sequences, 38% detected once. Peripheral blood genomic DNA, not sorted cells or RNA, was the template. Sequencing was performed on blood. All receptors derive from a human donor in good health.

The chain has TRBV12-3 or TRBV12-4 and TRBJ2-2; tentatively, D is TRBD1 (6 bases). The CDR3 runs 12 residues. V was shortened by 5 bases and J by 5 bases, with 6 bases between the two germline ends. The CDR3, as DNA: TGTGCCAGCAGTCAGGGGACCGGGGAGCTGTTTTTT. The encoded protein is CASSQGTGELFF.

This clonotype was seen only a few times. The rearrangement uses TRBV29-1 and TRBJ1-1, with D uncertain. This CDR3 is 12 amino acids long. Germline loops: CDR1 SQVTM, CDR2 ANQGSEA. V lost 4 bases and J 1 base, leaving 7 bases between the germline ends. DNA for the CDR3: TGCAGCGTTGTGACTTCGAACACTGAAGCTTTCTTT. Its translation is CSVVTSNTEAFF.

This chain uses TRBV27 with TRBJ1-3; 8 positions match TRBD1. The germline CDR1 and CDR2 sequences are MNHEY and SMNVEV (reference sequence). V was clipped by 4 bases and J by 5 bases; unmatched bases: 4. This CDR3 is 14 amino acids long. The CDR3 sequence: CASSSGTGRNTIYF. As DNA, the CDR3 is TGTGCCAGCAGTTCCGGGACAGGCCGAAACACCATATATTTT.

This clonotype was seen a few times. The chain joins TRBV7-6 to TRBJ1-2; D gene ambiguous. The CDR3 extends over 13 amino acids. Trimming left V 5 bases short and J 6 bases short, with 13 bases between. In germline, CDR1 is SGHVS, CDR2 FNYEAQ. The CDR3 DNA is TGTGCCAGCAGCCCAACAAGGTCGAATGGCTACACCTTC. It specifies CASSPTRSNGYTF. Looking up the rest from reference TRBV7-6 and TRBJ1-2 gives the full variable domain: GAGVSQSPRYKVTKRGQDVALRCDPISGHVSLYWYRQALGQGPEFLTYFNYEAQQDKSGLPNDRFSAERPEGSISTLTIQRTEQRDSAMYRCASSPTRSNGYTFGSGTRLTVV.

There are a few counts of this clonotype. The V gene is TRBV6-4, the J gene TRBJ2-2, with D unresolved. Trimming shortened V by 4 bases and J by 4 bases, and 7 bases separated the two germline ends. The CDR3 is 13 amino acids. Germline V gives CDR1 MRHNA, CDR2 SNTAGT. The CDR3 protein is CASSATLTGELFF. The CDR3 DNA reads as TGTGCCAGCAGTGCCACACTCACCGGGGAGCTGTTTTTT.

V gene TRBV5-6 combines with J gene TRBJ2-7, with 7 bases fitting TRBD2. CDR3 size: 13 residues. V lost 4 bases to trimming and J lost 3 bases; unmatched junction nucleotides: 4. Germline lookup yields CDR1 SGHDT and CDR2 YYEEEE. The chain's CDR3 is CASSGGSNYEQYF. The CDR3 DNA reads TGTGCCAGCAGCGGCGGGAGTAACTACGAGCAGTACTTC.

The chain couples TRBV28 to TRBJ2-7; TRBD1 agrees at 7 bases. CDR3 length: 16 amino acids. Germline loops: CDR1 MDHEN, CDR2 SYDVKM. J was trimmed by 2 bases and V by 6 bases; bases with no gene match: 13. The CDR3 here is CASRLPRQGSTYEQYF. Written as DNA, the CDR3 is TGTGCCAGCAGGCTACCCAGACAGGGTAGCACCTACGAGCAGTACTTC.

This clonotype appeared a few times. The chain uses TRBV27 and TRBJ2-3; 9 bases are shared with TRBD2. The CDR3 runs to 16 residues. Germline CDR1 is MNHEY and CDR2 is SMNVEV (reference sequence). After removal of 0 bases from V and 5 bases from J, the junction contained 6 bases not matched to a gene. For the CDR3, the DNA is TGTGCCAGCAGTTTATCGTCTAGCGGGAATAAAGATACGCAGTATTTT. Its translation: CASSLSSSGNKDTQYF.

By proportion, this clonotype is medium-sized. The chain links TRBV19 to TRBJ2-3; D assignment may be TRBD1 or TRBD2 (5 bases each). This CDR3 has 15 residues. V lost 1 base and J 4 bases, leaving 12 bases between the germline ends. Germline V gene data show CDR1 as LNHDA and CDR2 as SQIVND (reference sequence). CDR3 sequence (DNA): TGTGCCAGTAGTATAGCGGGACCCACCGCAGATACGCAGTATTTT. Protein sequence: CASSIAGPTADTQYF. The whole variable domain, filled in from reference TRBV19 and TRBJ2-3, reads DGGITQSPKYLFRKEGQNVTLSCEQNLNHDAMYWYRQDPGQGLRLIYYSQIVNDFQKGDIAEGYSVSREKKESFPLTVTSAQKNPTAFYLCASSIAGPTADTQYFGPGTRLTVL.

The chain is built from TRBV15 and TRBJ2-7; D unclear. Trimming shortened V by 1 base and J by 4 bases, and 11 bases separated the two germline ends. This CDR3 has 14 residues. Germline CDR1 and CDR2: LNHNV and YYDKDF (reference sequence). CDR3 amino acids: CATSRGKRWYEQYF. CDR3 nucleotides: TGTGCCACCAGCAGAGGAAAACGGTGGTACGAGCAGTACTTC.

The chain recombines TRBV27 with TRBJ2-7, with TRBD1 as a possible D gene (5 bases). The CDR3 has 13 amino acids. Looked up from germline, CDR1 is MNHEY and CDR2 is SMNVEV (reference sequence). The V end lost 5 bases, the J end lost 2 bases, and 10 bases lay between the germline ends. CDR3 in amino acids: CASSAGMTYEQYF. The CDR3 bases are TGTGCCAGCAGTGCAGGGATGACCTACGAGCAGTACTTC.

This chain links TRBV27 with TRBJ2-3, with 10 bases matching TRBD1. Germline V gene sequence: CDR1 MNHEY, CDR2 SMNVEV (reference sequence). There are 16 residues in the CDR3. The trim removed 5 bases at V and 2 bases at J, leaving 7 bases unmatched. The CDR3 region is CASSPLTGGLTDTQYF. CDR3 in DNA: TGTGCCAGCAGTCCCCTGACAGGGGGCCTCACAGATACGCAGTATTTT.

In this sample, this clonotype turned up a few times. This chain joins TRBV6-6 and TRBJ2-3; 8 bases line up with TRBD2. V was clipped by 3 bases and J by 5 bases; unmatched bases: 16. Germline V gene data show CDR1 as MNHNY and CDR2 as SVGAGI (reference sequence). The CDR3 extends over 18 amino acids. The CDR3 loop reads CASSYGTGYGLAGDTQYF. DNA of the CDR3: TGTGCCAGCAGTTATGGAACGGGATACGGGCTAGCGGGAGATACGCAGTATTTT.

The rearrangement uses TRBV19 and TRBJ1-5, with 7 bases identical to TRBD1. Germline CDR1 reads LNHDA; CDR2 reads SQIVND (reference sequence). Losses at the gene ends were 2 bases for V and 4 bases for J; bases not matched to a gene: 5. The CDR3 is made up of 15 amino acids. CDR3 residues: CASSIQGVGNQPQHF. CDR3 coding DNA: TGTGCCAGTAGTATACAGGGGGTTGGTAATCAGCCCCAGCATTTT.

As for this clonotype: A much bigger clone sits one base away, suggesting this may be a read error. The rearrangement uses TRBV29-1 and TRBJ2-2, with a tentative D call TRBD2 (6 bases). CDR3 length: 13 residues. Trimming took 6 bases from V and 8 from J, leaving 16 bases between them. Germline CDR1 SQVTM, CDR2 ANQGSEA. This CDR3 is CSVAGSGLGELFF. The CDR3 DNA follows: TGCAGCGTCGCCGGGAGCGGATTAGGGGAGCTGTTTTTT.

The rearrangement links TRBV27 to TRBJ2-7; 9 bases match TRBD2. Germline V CDR1 and CDR2: MNHEY, SMNVEV (reference sequence). J lost 5 bases, V lost 2 bases, and 7 bases had no gene match. The CDR3 sequence is 15 residues long. CDR3 amino acids: CASSLNSGSRNEQYF. As DNA, the CDR3 is TGTGCCAGCAGTTTAAATAGCGGGAGCAGGAACGAGCAGTACTTC.

This clonotype was seen a handful of times. The genes are TRBV7-9 and TRBJ2-7; D may be TRBD2 (6 bases). In germline, CDR1 is SEHNR, CDR2 FQNEAQ (reference sequence). V was clipped by 4 bases and J by 6 bases, with 19 bases between them. The CDR3 runs 15 residues. The CDR3 DNA sequence: TGTGCCAGCAGCTCGTCCATGGAGGGTTTCTTCGAGCAGTACTTC. It encodes CASSSSMEGFFEQYF.

The chain joins TRBV13 to TRBJ2-1, with D uncertain. Germline CDR1 is PRHDT and CDR2 is FYEKMQ (reference sequence). Trimming pared 5 bases from V and 2 bases from J, leaving 13 bases between. CDR3 length: 15 amino acids. As DNA, the CDR3 is TGTGCCAGCAGCCCGCCCTCCGGAACCTACAATGAGCAGTTCTTC. Its translation: CASSPPSGTYNEQFF.

This chain joins TRBV29-1 and TRBJ1-2; D unclear. From germline, CDR1 is SQVTM and CDR2 ANQGSEA. Trimming shortened V by 4 bases and J by 4 bases, and 10 bases separated the two germline ends. The CDR3 is 12 amino acids. The CDR3 sequence is CSVGTESYGYTF. For the CDR3, the DNA is TGCAGCGTTGGGACGGAATCCTATGGCTACACCTTC.

The chain links TRBV6-4 to TRBJ2-3; TRBD2 matches at 8 bases. Germline V gives CDR1 MRHNA, CDR2 SNTAGT. The CDR3 consists of 14 residues. Unmatched junction bases numbered 1, after V lost 0 bases and J lost 5 bases. The CDR3 spells CASSDSSGKDTQYF. CDR3 DNA sequence: TGTGCCAGCAGTGACTCTAGCGGGAAAGATACGCAGTATTTT.

This clonotype came up a few times. The rearrangement links TRBV6-6 to TRBJ2-2, with D hard to call. CDR3 size: 15 residues. CDR1 and CDR2 from the germline V gene are MNHNY and SVGAGI (reference sequence). The V end lost 5 bases, the J end lost 0 bases, and 10 bases lay between the germline ends. The CDR3 DNA sequence: TGTGCCAGCAGTCAGCGACTCACGAACACCGGGGAGCTGTTTTTT. The encoded protein is CASSQRLTNTGELFF.

By its share, this clonotype is medium-sized. V is TRBV29-1 and J is TRBJ2-3, with D maybe TRBD2 (6 bases). The germline V gene has CDR1 SQVTM and CDR2 ANQGSEA. V lost 0 bases, J lost 2 bases, and 15 bases lay in between. The CDR3 is made up of 16 amino acids. The CDR3: CSVEDLARDFTDTQYF. The CDR3 DNA follows: TGCAGCGTTGAAGATCTCGCCAGGGACTTCACAGATACGCAGTATTTT.

The table lists this clonotype with a few counts. This chain joins TRBV7-6 and TRBJ2-6; 8 bases line up with TRBD2. This CDR3 is 17 amino acids long. Germline V gives CDR1 SGHVS, CDR2 FNYEAQ. V shed 5 bases, J shed 1 base, and the junction held 7 bases outside the gene matches. The CDR3 loop is CASSQGLAGSGANVLTF. CDR3 in DNA: TGTGCCAGCAGCCAAGGGCTAGCGGGTTCTGGGGCCAACGTCCTGACTTTC.

This clonotype is deemed medium-sized (0.01 to 0.1%). The V call is TRBV29-1, the J call TRBJ2-3, with D hard to call. Per the germline V gene, CDR1 is SQVTM and CDR2 is ANQGSEA. Trimming shortened V by 5 bases and J by 1 base, and 10 bases separated the two germline ends. This CDR3 spans 13 amino acids. The CDR3, as DNA: TGCAGCGTTCTGGGGATGGGCACAGATACGCAGTATTTT. It translates to CSVLGMGTDTQYF.

This clonotype was picked up a small number of times. This rearrangement joins TRBV27 to TRBJ2-3; a possible D gene is TRBD2 (6 bases). This CDR3 spans 13 amino acids. Trimming cost V 5 bases and J 6 bases, with 12 bases left between them. The V gene's germline CDR1 is MNHEY and CDR2 SMNVEV (reference sequence). CDR3: CASSQTRPDTQYF. The DNA of the CDR3 is TGTGCCAGCAGTCAGACTAGGCCGGATACGCAGTATTTT.

This clonotype is judged medium-sized. J is TRBJ2-1 and V is TRBV29-1; tentatively, D is TRBD1 or TRBD2 (5 bases each). This CDR3 is built from 16 residues. Germline CDR1 SQVTM, CDR2 ANQGSEA. Trimming removed 0 bases at V and 0 bases at J, with 12 bases between. CDR3 loop: CSVEEGVAGSYNEQFF. CDR3 sequence (DNA): TGCAGCGTTGAAGAGGGGGTAGCTGGCTCCTACAATGAGCAGTTCTTC.

This clonotype counts as medium-sized (0.01 to 0.1%). The genes are TRBV19 and TRBJ2-1; 9 bases align to TRBD2. This CDR3 comprises 16 residues. Germline V CDR1 and CDR2: LNHDA, SQIVND (reference sequence). The trim removed 8 bases at V and 3 bases at J, leaving 11 bases unmatched. The CDR3 region has the DNA TGTGCCAGTGGTCCTAGCGGGAAATCTTACTACAATGAGCAGTTCTTC. It yields the protein CASGPSGKSYYNEQFF.

For this clonotype: An end of the junction differs from the germline gene, which may be a read error. This sequence joins TRBV6-4 and TRBJ2-3, with D possibly TRBD2 on 6 matching bases. There are 16 residues in the CDR3. Germline V gene data show CDR1 as MRHNA and CDR2 as SNTAGT. This chain's CDR3 is CASSESASGSTDTQYF. Written as DNA, the CDR3 is TGCGCCAGCAGTGAGTCAGCGAGCGGGAGCACAGATACGCAGTATTTT.

V is TRBV6-5 and J is TRBJ2-7, with 7 bases matching TRBD1. The CDR3 extends over 15 amino acids. Germline-derived CDR1 and CDR2 are MNHEY and SVGAGI. V was pared by 6 bases and J by 3 bases, with 11 bases of the junction left unmatched. As DNA, the CDR3 is TGTGCCAGCAGCAGACAGGGCTCAATTTTCTACGAGCAGTACTTC. It specifies CASSRQGSIFYEQYF.